This TCR beta chain is drawn from a study of CD8+ T cells in alopecia areata. General study points: The study found TCR sharing across patients less clear than in mice, possibly for HLA reasons.

This clone appeared once. Antigen: not known. TCR sequencing used cDNA made by reverse transcription of extracted RNA. Only in-frame clones appear in the TCRdb table, and some are missing; sequencing was by immunoSEQ multiplex PCR. The data hold about 150,000 clones, with roughly 50% observed a single time. The CDR3 has 12 amino acids. V was trimmed by 6 bases and J by 3 bases, leaving 5 bases between them. Germline CDR1 SNHLY, CDR2 FYNNEI. Those with alopecia areata gave lesional scalp punch biopsies and peripheral blood. This receptor was taken from a human donor with alopecia areata. The material sequenced was CD4+ T cells sorted from blood, taken at week 0. The chain employs TRBV2 and TRBJ2-2; D not certain. The CDR3 here is CASSVDTGELFF. The DNA of the CDR3 is TGTGCCAGCAGCGTAGACACCGGGGAGCTGTTTTTT. The variable domain in full, completed from reference TRBV2 and TRBJ2-2, reads EPEVTQTPSHQVTQMGQEVILRCVPISNHLYFYWYRQILGQKVEFLVSFYNNEISEKSEIFDDQFSVERPDGSNFTLKIRSTKLEDSAMYFCASSVDTGELFFGEGSRLTVL.